The 14 T cell receptor beta chains listed next were all sequenced from one sample in a study of shared T cell receptors in the human thymus. Using immunoSEQ multiplex PCR, the repertoire was profiled, and TCRdb retains in-frame clones only, with some absent. The sample includes hundreds of thousands of clones, roughly 88% of them seen just once. These same data were also listed under a study on human thymus T cells.

Specimen: thymocytes. The receptors derive from a boy under three years old with a congenital heart defect.

This sequence joins TRBV19 and TRBJ2-7; D unclear. V dropped 8 bases and J dropped 0 bases, with 5 bases sitting between them. The germline CDR1 and CDR2 sequences are LNHDA and SQIVND (reference sequence). The CDR3 spans 11 residues. This CDR3 reads CASGPSYEQYF. CDR3 nucleotide sequence: TGTGCCAGTGGCCCCTCCTACGAGCAGTACTTC. Filled out from reference TRBV19 and TRBJ2-7, the complete variable domain reads DGGITQSPKYLFRKEGQNVTLSCEQNLNHDAMYWYRQDPGQGLRLIYYSQIVNDFQKGDIAEGYSVSREKKESFPLTVTSAQKNPTAFYLCASGPSYEQYFGPGTRLTVT.

This chain connects TRBV4-3 to TRBJ2-1; tentatively, D is TRBD1 (5 bases). The germline V and J ends were trimmed by 1 base and 2 bases, with 12 bases remaining between them. Germline V gene sequence: CDR1 LGHNA, CDR2 YSLEER. There are 16 residues in the CDR3. This chain's CDR3 is CASSQVSGPTYNEQFF. CDR3 nucleotides: TGCGCCAGCAGCCAAGTGTCAGGGCCGACCTACAATGAGCAGTTCTTC.

This rearrangement joins TRBV7-6 to TRBJ2-5; 7 bases line up with TRBD2. The V gene end was trimmed by 8 bases and the J gene end by 5 bases; junction bases not matched to a gene: 8. CDR3 length: 13 amino acids. Germline V CDR1 and CDR2: SGHVS, FNYEAQ. CDR3 sequence (DNA): TGTGCCAGCCGAGGGGAGGGTAGGGAGACCCAGTACTTC. Its protein is CASRGEGRETQYF.

The V gene is TRBV5-1, the J gene TRBJ2-3, with TRBD2 identical over 11 bases. V lost 4 bases, J lost 0 bases, and 7 bases stayed unmatched. The CDR3 runs 17 residues. Germline V CDR1 and CDR2: SGHRS, YFSETQ. For the CDR3, the DNA is TGCGCCAGCAGCCTACGGACTAGCGGGCCGAGCACAGATACGCAGTATTTT. Residues: CASSLRTSGPSTDTQYF.

The chain carries TRBV14 and TRBJ2-1, with 10 bases that match TRBD1. From germline, CDR1 is SGHDN and CDR2 FVKESK. This CDR3 contains 17 residues. Unmatched junction bases numbered 4, after V lost 1 base and J lost 1 base. CDR3: CASSQADRGLSYNEQFF. The CDR3 bases are TGTGCCAGCAGCCAAGCCGACAGGGGGCTTTCCTACAATGAGCAGTTCTTC.

The V and J genes are TRBV7-8 and TRBJ2-7, with 8 bases lining up with TRBD2. The germline gives CDR1 SGHVS, CDR2 FQNEAQ. This CDR3 has 20 residues. J gave up 0 bases and V 2 bases, and 18 bases lay outside the gene matches. The CDR3 reads CASSLTPETSAIGASYEQYF. The CDR3 DNA follows: TGTGCCAGCAGCTTAACTCCCGAGACTAGCGCAATCGGTGCCTCCTACGAGCAGTACTTC.

Regarding this clone: A read error may account for a junction end that differs from germline. The chain couples TRBV14 to TRBJ1-2; 8 bases line up with TRBD1. CDR1 and CDR2 (germline): SGHDN, FVKESK. The CDR3 sequence is 16 residues long. DNA for the CDR3: TGTGCCAGCAGCCCAAGACAGGGGCCTGCTAACTATGGCCACACCTTC. Its protein product is CASSPRQGPANYGHTF.

V gene TRBV7-9 combines with J gene TRBJ1-1, with 8 bases identical to TRBD1. CDR3 size: 18 residues. Germline V gene sequence: CDR1 SEHNR, CDR2 FQNEAQ (reference sequence). The ends lost 5 bases at V and 0 bases at J; junction bases unmatched: 14. The CDR3 region is CASSEMTGDIALNTEAFF. CDR3 DNA: TGTGCCAGCAGCGAGATGACAGGGGATATTGCCCTGAACACTGAAGCTTTCTTT.

The chain couples TRBV23-1 to TRBJ2-3, with TRBD1 matching 9 bases. TRBV23-1 has ORF status, its function being uncertain. Germline trimming cut 7 bases from V and 5 bases from J; bases unmatched to any gene: 7. The CDR3 spans 14 residues. In DNA, the CDR3 is TGCGCCAGCAAGACAGGGGGGATTAAAGATACGCAGTATTTT. Translated: CASKTGGIKDTQYF.

The chain carries TRBV4-1 and TRBJ2-2, with D maybe TRBD1 (6 bases). V shed 3 bases and J shed 6 bases, with 29 bases lying between them. This CDR3 has 20 residues. CDR1 and CDR2 from the germline V gene are MGHRA and YSYEKL. As DNA, the CDR3 is TGCGCCAGCAGCCAGGACCTCGGACCTCACGGGACACTCAAGGCCGGGGAGCTGTTTTTT. Translation: CASSQDLGPHGTLKAGELFF.

The V gene is TRBV5-6, the J gene TRBJ2-1, with 14 bases lining up with TRBD2. The CDR3 is 15 residues long. CDR1 and CDR2 (germline): SGHDT, YYEEEE. V shed 0 bases and J 7 bases; nucleotides not matched to a gene: 0. The CDR3 sequence: CASSLGTSGRNEQFF. Written as DNA, the CDR3 is TGTGCCAGCAGCTTGGGGACTAGCGGGAGGAATGAGCAGTTCTTC.

The rearrangement uses TRBV19 and TRBJ1-2; no firm D call. Per germline, CDR1 LNHDA and CDR2 SQIVND (reference sequence). The CDR3 has 14 amino acids. Trimming took off 3 bases at V and 4 bases at J, with 12 bases between the two ends. The CDR3 nucleotides are TGTGCCAGTAGTATGAGAGCGAATGGCTATGGCTACACCTTC. It encodes CASSMRANGYGYTF.

This clone came up a few times. V and J are TRBV18 and TRBJ2-7, with TRBD2 matching over 10 bases. CDR1 is KGHSH and CDR2 is LQKENI in the germline V gene. The CDR3 loop spans 16 amino acids. V lost 3 bases and J lost 4; bases outside the gene matches: 9. Here the CDR3 DNA reads TGTGCCAGCTCACCGGCTCGGACTAGCGGACGTTACGAGCAGTACTTC. Its translation is CASSPARTSGRYEQYF.

The chain uses TRBV15 and TRBJ2-2, with D perhaps TRBD2 (5 bases). CDR3 length equals 16 residues. Trimming shortened V by 1 base and J by 0 bases, and 9 bases separated the two germline ends. Germline V gene sequence: CDR1 LNHNV, CDR2 YYDKDF (reference sequence). CDR3 sequence: CATSRVEGSNTGELFF. Written as DNA, the CDR3 is TGTGCCACCAGCAGAGTTGAGGGATCGAACACCGGGGAGCTGTTTTTT.